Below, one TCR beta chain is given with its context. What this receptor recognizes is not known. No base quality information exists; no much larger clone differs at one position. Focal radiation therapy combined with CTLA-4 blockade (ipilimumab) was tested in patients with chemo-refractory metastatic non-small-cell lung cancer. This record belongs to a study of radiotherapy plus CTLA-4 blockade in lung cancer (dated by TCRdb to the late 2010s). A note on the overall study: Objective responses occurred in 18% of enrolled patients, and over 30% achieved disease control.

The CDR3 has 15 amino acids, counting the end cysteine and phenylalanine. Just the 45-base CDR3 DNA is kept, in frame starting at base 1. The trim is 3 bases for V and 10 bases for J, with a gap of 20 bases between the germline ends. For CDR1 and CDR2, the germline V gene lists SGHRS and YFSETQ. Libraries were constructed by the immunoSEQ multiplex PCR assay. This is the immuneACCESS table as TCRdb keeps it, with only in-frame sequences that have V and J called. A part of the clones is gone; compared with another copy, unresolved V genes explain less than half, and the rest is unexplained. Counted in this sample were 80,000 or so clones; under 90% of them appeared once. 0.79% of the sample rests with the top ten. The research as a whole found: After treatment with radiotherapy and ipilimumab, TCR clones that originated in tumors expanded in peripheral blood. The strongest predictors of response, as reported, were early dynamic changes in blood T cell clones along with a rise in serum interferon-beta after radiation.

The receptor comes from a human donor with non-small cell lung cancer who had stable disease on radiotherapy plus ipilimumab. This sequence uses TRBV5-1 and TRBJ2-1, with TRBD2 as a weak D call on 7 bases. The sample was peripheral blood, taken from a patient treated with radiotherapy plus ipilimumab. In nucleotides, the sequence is TGCGCCAGCAGCTCCGGGGGCAGCGGGGCGTTCGAGCAGTTCTTC. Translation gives CASSSGGSGAFEQFF.